This T cell receptor (beta chain) was retrieved from a study of blood T cell repertoires in COVID-19. Study-level information: Sources were T cells, B-cell-depleted T cells, or PBMCs; the material itself was cDNA or gDNA.

Method: immunoSEQ multiplex PCR; TCRdb's copy keeps in-frame clones and lacks some. There are 130,000 to 150,000 clones in the sample; 88% occur only once, and less than 2% lies in the top ten. Germline V gene lookup returns CDR1 SGDLS and CDR2 YYNGEE. The CDR3 consists of 16 residues. V shed 1 base, J shed 7 bases, and the junction held 5 bases outside the gene matches. This receptor was obtained from a man aged 65 to 85 with acute or convalescent COVID-19. The chain joins TRBV9 to TRBJ2-2; 12 positions agree with TRBD2. The sequencing input was peripheral blood. This CDR3 is CASSVRRLAGVGELFF. CDR3 in DNA: TGTGCCAGCAGCGTACGTAGACTAGCGGGAGTCGGGGAGCTGTTTTTT.